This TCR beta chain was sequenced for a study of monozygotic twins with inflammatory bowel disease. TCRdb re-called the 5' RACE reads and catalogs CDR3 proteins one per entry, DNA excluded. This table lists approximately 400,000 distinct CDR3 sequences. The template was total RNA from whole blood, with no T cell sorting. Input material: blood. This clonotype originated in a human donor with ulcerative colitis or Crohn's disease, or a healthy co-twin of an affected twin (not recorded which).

This chain's CDR3 is CASTLAGEDRDGMNTEAFF. The chain carries TRBV21-1 and TRBJ1-1; as DNA is missing, the TRBD1 call by TCRdb cannot be tested. TRBV21-1 constitutes a pseudogene. CDR3 size: 19 residues.